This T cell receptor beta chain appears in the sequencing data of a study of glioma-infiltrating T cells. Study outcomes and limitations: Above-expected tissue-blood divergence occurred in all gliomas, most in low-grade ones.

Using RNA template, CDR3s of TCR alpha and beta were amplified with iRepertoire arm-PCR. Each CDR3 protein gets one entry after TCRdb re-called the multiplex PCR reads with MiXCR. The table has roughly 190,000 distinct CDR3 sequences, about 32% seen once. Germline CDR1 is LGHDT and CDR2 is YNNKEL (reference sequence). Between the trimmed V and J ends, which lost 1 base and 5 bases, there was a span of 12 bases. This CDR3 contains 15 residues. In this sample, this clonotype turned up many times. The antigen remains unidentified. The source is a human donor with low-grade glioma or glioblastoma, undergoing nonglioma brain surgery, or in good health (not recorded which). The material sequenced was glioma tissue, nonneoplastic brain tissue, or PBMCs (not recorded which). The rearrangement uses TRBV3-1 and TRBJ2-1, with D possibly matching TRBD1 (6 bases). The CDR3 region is CASSQVAGEHNEQFF. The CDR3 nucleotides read TGTGCCAGCAGCCAAGTTGCAGGGGAGCACAATGAGCAGTTCTTC.